The 25 T cell receptor beta chains listed next were all sequenced from one sample in a study of blood T cells in healthy people across ages. A second PCR, run for 7 to 11 cycles, used a sample-barcoded 5' primer plus a J-beta primer mix. From the 5' RACE reads, TCRdb called clonotypes with MiXCR, one entry per CDR3 protein. This table holds around 1,700,000 distinct CDR3 sequences, roughly 30% found once. The specimen sequenced was blood. The receptors derive from a woman in her thirties in good health.

V usage is TRBV25-1 and J usage is TRBJ2-5; tentative D call: TRBD1 (5 bases). CDR1 is MGHDK, CDR2 SYGVNS, per germline. The CDR3 extends over 13 amino acids. V was cut by 4 bases and J by 8 bases, with 14 bases left in between. The CDR3 DNA sequence: TGTGCCAGCAGTGGAACAGGCTCAGGTACCCAGTACTTC. It encodes CASSGTGSGTQYF.

Worth noting for this clonotype: Germline and junction disagree at one end, which may indicate a read error. The chain couples TRBV12-3 or TRBV12-4 to TRBJ1-2; 7 positions agree with TRBD1. The CDR3 is 14 residues long. The CDR3 DNA reads TGTGCCAGCGGTTTGAGGGGGCAGAGCTATGGCTACACCTTC. Amino acids: CASGLRGQSYGYTF.

The chain uses TRBV12-3 or TRBV12-4 and TRBJ2-1, with a weak D call TRBD1 (6 bases). The CDR3 is 19 residues long. Trimming stripped 5 bases from V and 4 bases from J, with 27 bases between. The DNA of the CDR3 is TGTGCCAGCAGTCATGATCCGAGACTAATGGGGGCTCGGTACAATGAGCAGTTCTTC. It encodes CASSHDPRLMGARYNEQFF.

The count of this clonotype is one. The chain joins TRBV7-2 to TRBJ2-1; D may match TRBD1 or TRBD2 (5 bases each). Trimming shortened V by 2 bases and J by 6 bases, and 17 bases separated the two germline ends. Germline V gives CDR1 SGHTA, CDR2 FQGNSA. CDR3 length: 16 amino acids. The CDR3 nucleotides read TGTGCCAGCAGCTTATCTTACGGGACGGCCTCCAATGAGCAGTTCTTC. Residues: CASSLSYGTASNEQFF.

The rearrangement links TRBV6-5 to TRBJ1-5, with a weak D call TRBD1 (6 bases). Trimming took off 7 bases at V and 9 bases at J, with 16 bases between the two ends. Germline V gene sequence: CDR1 MNHEY, CDR2 SVGAGI. CDR3 size: 13 residues. The CDR3, as DNA: TGTGCCAGCACTCAAAGACGGGGGCGGCCCCAGCATTTT. Its protein product is CASTQRRGRPQHF.

A few counts support this clonotype. The CDR3 here is CASSRGKNIQYF. The CDR3 DNA sequence: TGTGCCAGCAGCCGTGGAAAAAACATTCAGTACTTC. The chain joins TRBV3-1 to TRBJ2-4; D remains unclear. Per germline, CDR1 LGHDT and CDR2 YNNKEL (reference sequence). V was clipped by 4 bases and J by 4 bases, with 5 bases between them. The CDR3 loop spans 12 amino acids.

This clonotype has a count of ten or more. The CDR3 is CSVPAGTSVHEQYF. The CDR3 bases are TGCAGCGTCCCAGCCGGGACTAGCGTCCACGAGCAGTACTTC. The gene calls are TRBV29-1 and TRBJ2-7, with TRBD2 matching 10 bases. Germline CDR1 and CDR2: SQVTM and ANQGSEA. The CDR3 is 14 amino acids. V gave up 6 bases and J gave up 5 bases; unmatched junction bases: 10.

The chain couples TRBV27 to TRBJ2-4; the match to TRBD1 covers 9 bases. This CDR3 is 18 amino acids long. Germline V gene data show CDR1 as MNHEY and CDR2 as SMNVEV (reference sequence). The V and J ends lost 6 bases and 6 bases, in that order; junction bases with no gene match: 18. For the CDR3, the DNA is TGTGCCAGCAGGCCTGTCCCCGGGACAGGGCGGCCAGGAAACATTCAGTACTTC. Translation: CASRPVPGTGRPGNIQYF.

This clonotype was observed a handful of times. The chain employs TRBV4-1 and TRBJ2-7, with D possibly matching TRBD2 (5 bases). The CDR3 has 15 residues. The V gene lost 6 bases and the J gene lost 1 base, with 16 bases spanning the gap. Germline CDR1 and CDR2: MGHRA and YSYEKL. CDR3 in amino acids: CASREEPWESYEQYF. The DNA for the CDR3 is TGCGCCAGCAGGGAAGAGCCGTGGGAGTCCTACGAGCAGTACTTC.

This chain connects TRBV27 to TRBJ1-2, with a weak D call TRBD1 (5 bases). This CDR3 is built from 16 residues. CDR1 and CDR2 from the germline V gene are MNHEY and SMNVEV (reference sequence). Trimming took 5 bases from V and 4 from J, leaving 20 bases between them. CDR3 coding DNA: TGTGCCAGCAGTCCCCGCCAGGGACGGCTATTCTATGGCTACACCTTC. Protein: CASSPRQGRLFYGYTF.

The V call is TRBV14, the J call TRBJ2-1; 13 nucleotides agree with TRBD2. Germline loops: CDR1 SGHDN, CDR2 FVKESK. V lost 1 base to trimming and J lost 0 bases; unmatched junction nucleotides: 9. The CDR3 spans 20 residues. This CDR3 reads CASSQAPGLAGAASYNEQFF. CDR3 DNA: TGTGCCAGCAGCCAAGCCCCAGGACTAGCGGGAGCCGCCTCCTACAATGAGCAGTTCTTC.

This clonotype was picked up many times. The gene calls are TRBV4-3 and TRBJ1-2; D ambiguous. V shed 0 bases and J shed 5 bases, with 10 bases lying between them. The CDR3 contains 14 residues. Germline V CDR1 and CDR2: LGHNA, YSLEER. CDR3 nucleotides: TGCGCCAGCAGCCAAGATTTACAGCCTTATGGCTACACCTTC. It specifies CASSQDLQPYGYTF.

This chain connects TRBV20-1 to TRBJ2-7, with a tentative D call TRBD2 (5 bases). Trimming took 5 bases from V and 4 from J, leaving 21 bases between them. Germline CDR1 DFQATT, CDR2 SNEGSKA (reference sequence). The CDR3 is 15 amino acids. CDR3 DNA sequence: TGCAGTGCTTCCCCCCCTCGGGAAACTTCTTACGAGCAGTACTTC. It translates to CSASPPRETSYEQYF.

The chain uses TRBV20-1 and TRBJ2-2; D ambiguous. The CDR3 consists of 13 residues. Germline V gene data show CDR1 as DFQATT and CDR2 as SNEGSKA (reference sequence). V was shortened by 6 bases and J by 1 base, with 9 bases between the two germline ends. The DNA of the CDR3 is TGCAGTGCCCACGAGGAGAACACCGGGGAGCTGTTTTTT. It translates to CSAHEENTGELFF.

The CDR3 loop reads CASTPRQEGVLTF. The CDR3 nucleotides are TGCGCCAGCACTCCCCGGCAGGAGGGCGTCCTGACTTTC. The rearrangement joins TRBV10-2 to TRBJ2-6, with D tentatively TRBD2 (6 bases). The V end was cut by 7 bases, the J end by 12 bases, with 16 bases between. This CDR3 has 13 amino acids. CDR1 is WSHSY and CDR2 is SAAADI in the germline V gene.

The chain recombines TRBV7-2 with TRBJ2-4, with D perhaps matching TRBD1 or TRBD2 (7 bases each). Trimming removed 5 bases from V and 6 bases from J, with 17 bases in between. The CDR3 is made up of 15 amino acids. CDR1 SGHTA and CDR2 FQGNSA come from the germline V gene. The CDR3, as DNA: TGTGCCAGCAGCCCGGTGACAGGGAGGGGAAACATTCAGTACTTC. As protein: CASSPVTGRGNIQYF.

This chain joins TRBV6-2 or TRBV6-3 and TRBJ1-2; 10 bases fit TRBD1. From germline, CDR1 is MNHEY and CDR2 SVGEGT. With 5 bases clipped from V and 3 bases from J, the junction kept 6 bases outside the gene matches. This CDR3 has 15 residues. The CDR3 loop is CASSTTGGDDYGYTF. CDR3 bases: TGTGCCAGCAGTACGACAGGGGGCGACGACTATGGCTACACCTTC.

Comments on this clonotype: One base away lies a much larger clone, so this may be a sequencing read error. The V gene is TRBV15, the J gene TRBJ2-5; TRBD2 matches 9 bases. Germline-derived CDR1 and CDR2 are LNHNV and YYDKDF (reference sequence). Trimming removed 8 bases from V and 1 base from J; junction bases left unmatched: 8. The CDR3 is 15 amino acids. CDR3 sequence (DNA): TGTGCCACCGGCTCGGGACTAGCTATCCAAGAGACCCAGTACTTC. Translating it yields CATGSGLAIQETQYF. The full variable domain, in which reference TRBV15 and TRBJ2-5 provide the parts outside the CDR3, is DAMVIQNPRYQVTQFGKPVTLSCSQTLNHNVMYWYQQKSSQAPKLLFHYYDKDFNNEADTPDNFQSRRPNTSFCFLDIRSPGLGDTAMYLCATGSGLAIQETQYFGPGTRLLVL.

This clonotype has a handful of counts. The chain is built from TRBV18 and TRBJ2-4; 10 positions match TRBD1. The J call may be faulty, since TRBJ2-7 better matches the DNA end. CDR3 length equals 14 residues. Germline loops: CDR1 KGHSH, CDR2 LQKENI. In DNA form, the CDR3 reads TGTGCCAGCTCAACGACCCGGGACAGGGGCGAGCAGTACTTC. It specifies CASSTTRDRGEQYF.

This clonotype was detected only a few times. The chain combines TRBV7-2 with TRBJ2-1, with D perhaps being TRBD1 or TRBD2 (5 bases each). The V gene lost 5 bases and the J gene lost 4 bases, with 12 bases spanning the gap. The CDR3 is 14 amino acids. Germline V gene data show CDR1 as SGHTA and CDR2 as FQGNSA. The CDR3 region has the DNA TGTGCCAGCAGCCCCATGGGGGAGTACAATGAGCAGTTCTTC. Amino acid sequence: CASSPMGEYNEQFF.

The table lists this clonotype with a few counts. V gene TRBV7-3 combines with J gene TRBJ2-3; D could derive from TRBD1 or TRBD2 (6 bases each). Trimming took off 4 bases at V and 6 bases at J, with 11 bases between the two ends. The CDR3 is 13 amino acids. Germline V lookup: CDR1 SGHTA, CDR2 FQGTGA. The CDR3 loop is CASSSLGGDTQYF. CDR3 in DNA: TGTGCCAGCAGCTCGCTAGGGGGGGATACGCAGTATTTT.

This clonotype was seen just once. This clone may be a read error of a much larger clone one base away. The rearrangement joins TRBV10-3 to TRBJ2-1; 8 nucleotides match TRBD2. The CDR3 length is 15 residues. Germline CDR1 and CDR2: ENHRY and SYGVKD. As DNA, the CDR3 is TGTGCCATCAGACAGGAGTTAGCGGGATTCAATGGGCAGTTCTTC. Its protein is CAIRQELAGFNGQFF.

The table lists this clonotype with a few counts. The chain combines TRBV7-2 with TRBJ1-6; no clear D. This CDR3 has 15 residues. Trimming shortened V by 2 bases and J by 9 bases, and 14 bases separated the two germline ends. Looked up from germline, CDR1 is SGHTA and CDR2 is FQGNSA. The CDR3 spells CASSLSGRESSPLHF. The CDR3 DNA reads as TGTGCCAGCAGCTTAAGCGGGAGGGAGAGTTCACCCCTCCACTTT.

The V call is TRBV29-1, the J call TRBJ2-1, with D possibly called TRBD1 or TRBD2 (5 bases each). The germline V gene has CDR1 SQVTM and CDR2 ANQGSEA. V was shortened by 4 bases and J by 2 bases, with 12 bases between the two germline ends. The CDR3 has 14 residues. The CDR3 DNA is TGCAGCGTTGCTCTGAGGGGTCCCTACAATGAGCAGTTCTTC. This codes for CSVALRGPYNEQFF.

The chain combines TRBV5-1 with TRBJ1-4, with 7 nucleotides matching TRBD1. Germline CDR1 is SGHRS and CDR2 is YFSETQ. Unmatched junction bases numbered 2, after V lost 2 bases and J lost 4 bases. This CDR3 spans 14 amino acids. Here the CDR3 DNA reads TGCGCCAGCAGCTTTACAGGGGATAATGAAAAACTGTTTTTT. It is translated as CASSFTGDNEKLFF. The whole variable domain, remainder taken from reference TRBV5-1 and TRBJ1-4, is KAGVTQTPRYLIKTRGQQVTLSCSPISGHRSVSWYQQTPGQGLQFLFEYFSETQRNKGNFPGRFSGRQFSNSRSEMNVSTLELGDSALYLCASSFTGDNEKLFFGSGTQLSVL.